Shown below are 22 T cell receptor beta chains from a single sample sequenced in a study of blood T cell repertoires in COVID-19. Repertoires were generated with immunoSEQ multiplex PCR, while TCRdb's copy carries only in-frame clones and drops some. Of about 240,000 clones listed, roughly 80% are singletons. Sequenced input: peripheral blood. All receptors come from a woman aged 18-29 years with acute or convalescent COVID-19.

The chain couples TRBV6-2 or TRBV6-3 to TRBJ1-4; tentatively, D is TRBD1 (6 bases). The V end lost 0 bases, the J end lost 0 bases, and 17 bases lay between the germline ends. The CDR3 totals 19 residues. The germline V gene has CDR1 MNHEY and CDR2 SVGEGT. CDR3: CASSYSEQGLLSTNEKLFF. In DNA, the CDR3 is TGTGCCAGCAGTTACTCGGAGCAGGGGCTACTTTCAACTAATGAAAAACTGTTTTTT.

The chain couples TRBV19 to TRBJ1-4, with D maybe TRBD1 (5 bases). Trimming cost V 7 bases and J 8 bases, with 11 bases left between them. CDR1 is LNHDA, CDR2 SQIVND, per germline (reference sequence). This CDR3 contains 12 residues. The CDR3, as DNA: TGTGCCAGTAAGACCGGGGGGGAAAAACTGTTTTTT. Translating gives CASKTGGEKLFF.

The chain is built from TRBV18 and TRBJ1-1, with D possibly being TRBD1 (6 bases). Germline V CDR1 and CDR2: KGHSH, LQKENI. The CDR3 loop spans 14 amino acids. V lost 4 bases and J lost 2, with 11 bases in between. In DNA form, the CDR3 reads TGTGCCAGCTCACTGGACAGACAAAACACTGAAGCTTTCTTT. This encodes CASSLDRQNTEAFF.

V and J are TRBV7-2 and TRBJ1-3; tentative D call: TRBD1 (6 bases). Between the trimmed V and J ends, which lost 1 base and 1 base, there was a span of 8 bases. The germline V gene has CDR1 SGHTA and CDR2 FQGNSA. The CDR3 extends over 15 amino acids. In DNA, the CDR3 is TGTGCCAGCAGCTTAGGCAGGGGATCTGGAAACACCATATATTTT. Its translation is CASSLGRGSGNTIYF.

The chain employs TRBV7-3 and TRBJ2-1, with D possibly being TRBD2 (6 bases). V was pared by 4 bases and J by 1 base, with 11 bases between. The CDR3 totals 15 residues. Germline lookup yields CDR1 SGHTA and CDR2 FQGTGA. CDR3 sequence (DNA): TGTGCCAGCAGCTCCTCCGGGACTTCCTACAATGAGCAGTTCTTC. This codes for CASSSSGTSYNEQFF.

The V and J genes are TRBV18 and TRBJ1-6; D may be TRBD1 (5 bases). The CDR3 consists of 15 residues. Trimming took off 4 bases at V and 5 bases at J, with 12 bases between the two ends. Germline V lookup: CDR1 KGHSH, CDR2 LQKENI. CDR3 in DNA: TGTGCCAGCTCACAAGCGGGACGAAATAATTCACCCCTCCACTTT. This gives the protein CASSQAGRNNSPLHF.

This chain joins TRBV11-2 and TRBJ2-1; 9 nucleotides agree with TRBD2. The CDR3 extends over 16 amino acids. The germline V gene has CDR1 SGHAT and CDR2 FQNNGV. V trimming: 1 base; J trimming: 6 bases; junction bases outside the gene matches: 7. Here the CDR3 reads CASSLVRLAGSNEQFF. In nucleotides, the CDR3 is TGTGCCAGCAGCTTAGTGAGGCTAGCGGGATCCAATGAGCAGTTCTTC.

The V call is TRBV6-5, the J call TRBJ1-1; no definite D call. Between the trimmed V and J ends, which lost 6 bases and 1 base, there was a span of 12 bases. CDR3 length: 14 residues. CDR1 MNHEY and CDR2 SVGAGI come from the germline V gene. As DNA, the CDR3 is TGTGCCAGCAGGACACCTGGATCGAACACTGAAGCTTTCTTT. It codes for CASRTPGSNTEAFF.

The V and J genes are TRBV19 and TRBJ1-2, with TRBD1 as a possible D gene (5 bases). The CDR3 covers 15 residues. Germline assignment: CDR1 LNHDA and CDR2 SQIVND (reference sequence). V lost 5 bases and J 8 bases, leaving 21 bases between the germline ends. CDR3 sequence: CASSAREGKDRGYTF. The CDR3 DNA follows: TGTGCCAGTAGTGCCCGGGAGGGGAAGGATCGGGGCTACACCTTC. The full variable domain, with the rest looked up from reference TRBV19 and TRBJ1-2, is DGGITQSPKYLFRKEGQNVTLSCEQNLNHDAMYWYRQDPGQGLRLIYYSQIVNDFQKGDIAEGYSVSREKKESFPLTVTSAQKNPTAFYLCASSAREGKDRGYTFGSGTRLTVV.

The rearrangement joins TRBV20-1 to TRBJ2-7; D is unclear. From germline, CDR1 is DFQATT and CDR2 SNEGSKA (reference sequence). This CDR3 spans 10 amino acids. V gave up 1 base and J gave up 11 bases, with 9 bases separating them. The CDR3 region has the DNA TGCAGTGCTAGAGGGGTAGAGGAGTACTTC. Translated, it gives CSARGVEEYF.

V is TRBV11-3 and J is TRBJ2-3, with D uncertain. Germline V CDR1 and CDR2: SGHNT, YENEEA. V dropped 0 bases and J dropped 6 bases, with 4 bases sitting between them. The CDR3 spans 12 residues. The DNA of the CDR3 is TGTGCCAGCAGCTTAGATCGGGATACGCAGTATTTT. As protein: CASSLDRDTQYF.

V and J are TRBV3-1 (or the pseudogene TRBV3-2) and TRBJ2-1, with 8 bases that match TRBD2. The V segment lost 2 bases and the J segment 7 bases; nucleotides outside the gene matches: 7. CDR3 length equals 15 residues. CDR1 and CDR2 (germline): LGHDT, YNNKEL (reference sequence). The CDR3 spells CASSQYAGGGNEQFF. The CDR3 nucleotides read TGTGCCAGCAGCCAATACGCTGGCGGGGGGAATGAGCAGTTCTTC.

A remark on this clone: One end of the junction is discordant with germline, which a read error may explain. V is TRBV7-7 and J is TRBJ2-3; D is perhaps TRBD2 (6 bases). The CDR3 sequence is 17 residues long. Germline V gene lookup returns CDR1 SSHAT and CDR2 FNYEAQ (reference sequence). CDR3 sequence reads: CASSFGSGEGLGNTQYF. Here the CDR3 DNA reads TGTGCTAGCAGCTTCGGGTCGGGAGAGGGGCTCGGTAATACGCAGTATTTT.

The chain is built from TRBV5-1 and TRBJ1-1; TRBD1 matches at 8 bases. The CDR3 runs to 15 residues. Trimming took 3 bases from V and 3 from J; bases not matched to a gene: 7. CDR1 and CDR2 (germline): SGHRS, YFSETQ. CDR3: CASSSRQGMDTEAFF. CDR3 in DNA: TGCGCCAGCAGCTCTCGACAGGGGATGGACACTGAAGCTTTCTTT.

The chain uses TRBV30 and TRBJ2-5; TRBD1 aligns across 12 bases. V shed 2 bases, J shed 3 bases, and the junction held 7 bases outside the gene matches. From germline, CDR1 is GTSNPN and CDR2 SVGIG (reference sequence). The CDR3 consists of 16 residues. The CDR3 DNA sequence: TGTGCCTGGAGTACGGGGACAGGGGGCGTAGAAGAGACCCAGTACTTC. This translates into CAWSTGTGGVEETQYF.

V is TRBV7-2 and J is TRBJ1-4, with D possibly TRBD1 on 5 matching bases. V was cut by 5 bases and J by 9 bases, with 13 bases left in between. This CDR3 contains 13 residues. CDR1 SGHTA and CDR2 FQGNSA come from the germline V gene. The CDR3 nucleotides are TGTGCCAGCAGCCCCCGGACACCGCAAAAACTGTTTTTT. This codes for CASSPRTPQKLFF.

The rearrangement links TRBV5-1 to TRBJ2-1; no clear D gene. V shed 1 base and J shed 5 bases, with 13 bases lying between them. This CDR3 contains 15 residues. CDR1 and CDR2 from the germline V gene are SGHRS and YFSETQ. The CDR3 sequence: CASSLRGGRNNEQFF. CDR3 coding DNA: TGCGCCAGCAGCTTGCGAGGTGGCCGAAACAATGAGCAGTTCTTC. Full variable domain (rest looked up from reference TRBV5-1 and TRBJ2-1): KAGVTQTPRYLIKTRGQQVTLSCSPISGHRSVSWYQQTPGQGLQFLFEYFSETQRNKGNFPGRFSGRQFSNSRSEMNVSTLELGDSALYLCASSLRGGRNNEQFFGPGTRLTVL.

The chain joins TRBV9 to TRBJ2-7, with D perhaps matching TRBD1 (6 bases). Trimming left V 4 bases short and J 2 bases short, with 13 bases between. This CDR3 spans 14 amino acids. CDR1 and CDR2 from the germline V gene are SGDLS and YYNGEE. The CDR3, as DNA: TGTGCCAGCAGCTTGCATACAGGGACCTACGAGCAGTACTTC. Translated: CASSLHTGTYEQYF.

V is TRBV7-9 and J is TRBJ2-1; 9 positions match TRBD2. This CDR3 comprises 15 residues. The V and J ends lost 5 bases and 9 bases, in that order; junction bases with no gene match: 11. Germline V CDR1 and CDR2: SEHNR, FQNEAQ (reference sequence). This CDR3 reads CASSPIQREEREQFF. The CDR3 DNA is TGTGCCAGCAGCCCGATTCAGCGGGAGGAGCGTGAGCAGTTCTTC.

This chain connects TRBV15 to TRBJ1-3, with 11 bases that match TRBD1. The V gene's germline CDR1 is LNHNV and CDR2 YYDKDF (reference sequence). J was trimmed by 2 bases and V by 5 bases; bases with no gene match: 2. The CDR3 has 15 residues. CDR3 bases: TGTGCCACCAGCGGGGACAGGGGGGCTGGAAACACCATATATTTT. This translates into CATSGDRGAGNTIYF.

The chain is built from TRBV19 and TRBJ2-2; a possible D gene is TRBD1 (6 bases). The length of the CDR3 is 15 residues. The germline CDR1 and CDR2 sequences are LNHDA and SQIVND (reference sequence). Trimming cost V 3 bases and J 6 bases, with 14 bases left between them. For the CDR3, the DNA is TGTGCCAGTAGTATCTCCCAGGGGACGGCCGGGGAGCTGTTTTTT. It translates to CASSISQGTAGELFF. The whole variable domain, filled in from reference TRBV19 and TRBJ2-2, reads DGGITQSPKYLFRKEGQNVTLSCEQNLNHDAMYWYRQDPGQGLRLIYYSQIVNDFQKGDIAEGYSVSREKKESFPLTVTSAQKNPTAFYLCASSISQGTAGELFFGEGSRLTVL.

This clone was observed at least ten times. This CDR3 reads CASSIGFSVGEKLFF. CDR3 coding DNA: TGTGCCAGTAGTATTGGTTTCAGTGTGGGCGAAAAACTGTTTTTT. The J gene is TRBJ1-4, the V gene TRBV19; no reliable D call. The ends were cut back, 3 bases at V and 8 bases at J, with 16 bases in the middle. CDR1 LNHDA and CDR2 SQIVND come from the germline V gene (reference sequence). The CDR3 is 15 residues long.